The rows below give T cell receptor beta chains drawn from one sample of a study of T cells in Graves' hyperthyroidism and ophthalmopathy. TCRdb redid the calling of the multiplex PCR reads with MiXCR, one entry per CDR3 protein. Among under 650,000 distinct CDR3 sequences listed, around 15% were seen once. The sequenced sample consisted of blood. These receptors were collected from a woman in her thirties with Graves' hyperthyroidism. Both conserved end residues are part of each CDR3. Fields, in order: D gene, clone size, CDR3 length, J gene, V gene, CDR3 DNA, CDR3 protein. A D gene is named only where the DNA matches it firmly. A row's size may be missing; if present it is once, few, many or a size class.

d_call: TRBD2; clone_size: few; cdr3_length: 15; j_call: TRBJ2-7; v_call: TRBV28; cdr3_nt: TGTGCCAGCATCGACCGGGCGGGGGGTGCCTACGAGCAGTACTTC; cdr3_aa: CASIDRAGGAYEQYF
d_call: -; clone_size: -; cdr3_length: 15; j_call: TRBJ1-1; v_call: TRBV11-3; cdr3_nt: TGTGCCAGCAGGGCGATGGGGACCTCACACGCTGAAGCTTTCTTT; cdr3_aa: CASRAMGTSHAEAFF
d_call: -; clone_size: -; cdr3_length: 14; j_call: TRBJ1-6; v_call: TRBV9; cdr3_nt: TGTGCCAGCAGCGTAGTGGCAGAAAATTCACCCCTCCACTTT; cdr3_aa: CASSVVAENSPLHF
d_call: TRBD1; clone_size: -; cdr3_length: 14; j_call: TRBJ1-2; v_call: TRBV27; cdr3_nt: TGTGCCAGCAGTTCGAGGGACAGACAATATGGCTACACCTTC; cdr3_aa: CASSSRDRQYGYTF
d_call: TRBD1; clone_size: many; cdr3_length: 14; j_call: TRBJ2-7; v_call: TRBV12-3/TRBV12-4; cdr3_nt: TGTGCCAGCAGTTTGGGACAGATCTACTACGAGCAGTACTTC; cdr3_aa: CASSLGQIYYEQYF
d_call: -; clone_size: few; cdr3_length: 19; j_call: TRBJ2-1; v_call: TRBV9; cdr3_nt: TGTGCCAGCAGCGTAGGGCGAGGGGGCGGGAGCGAACCTTACAATGAGCAGTTCTTC; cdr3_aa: CASSVGRGGGSEPYNEQFF
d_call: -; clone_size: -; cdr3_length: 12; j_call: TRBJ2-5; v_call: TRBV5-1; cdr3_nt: TGCGCCAGCAGCCGGGACCGCTCCCGTGAGTACTTC; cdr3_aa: CASSRDRSREYF
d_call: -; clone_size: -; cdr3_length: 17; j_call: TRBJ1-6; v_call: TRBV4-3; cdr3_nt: TGCGCCAGCAGCCAAGATTTGGGGGACTCCTATAATTCACCCCTCCACTTT; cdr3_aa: CASSQDLGDSYNSPLHF
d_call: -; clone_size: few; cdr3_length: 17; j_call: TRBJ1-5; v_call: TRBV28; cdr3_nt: TGTGCCAGCAGTCGCACGGCGGTCTACAGGGTTAATCAGCCCCAGCATTTT; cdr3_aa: CASSRTAVYRVNQPQHF
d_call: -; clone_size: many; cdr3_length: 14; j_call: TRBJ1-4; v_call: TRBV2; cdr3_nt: TGTGCCAGCAGTGATAAGGGGTGGGGTGAAAAACTGTTTTTT; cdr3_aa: CASSDKGWGEKLFF
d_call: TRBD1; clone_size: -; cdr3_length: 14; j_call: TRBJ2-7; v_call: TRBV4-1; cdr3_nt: TGCGCCAGCAGCCAACCAGACAGGGGCTACGAGCAGTACTTC; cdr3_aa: CASSQPDRGYEQYF
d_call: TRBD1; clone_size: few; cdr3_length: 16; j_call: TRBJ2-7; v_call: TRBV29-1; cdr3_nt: TGCAGCGTTGAAGAGGGGGACAGGCCCATTTTGTCAGAGCAGTACTTC; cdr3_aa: CSVEEGDRPILSEQYF
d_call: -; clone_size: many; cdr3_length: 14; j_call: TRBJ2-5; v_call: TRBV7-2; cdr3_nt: TGTGCCAGCAGCCTCCGCAGCAGCCAAGAGACCCAGTACTTC; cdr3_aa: CASSLRSSQETQYF
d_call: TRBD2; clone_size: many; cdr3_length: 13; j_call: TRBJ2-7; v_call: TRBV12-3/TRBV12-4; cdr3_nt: TGTGCCAGCAAACCGGGACTAGCGAGCGAGCAGTACTTC; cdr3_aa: CASKPGLASEQYF
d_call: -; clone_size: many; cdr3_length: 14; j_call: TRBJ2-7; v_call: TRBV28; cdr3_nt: TGTGCCAGCAGAGAGGGACCCTCTTCAGGGGAGCAGTACTTC; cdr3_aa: CASREGPSSGEQYF
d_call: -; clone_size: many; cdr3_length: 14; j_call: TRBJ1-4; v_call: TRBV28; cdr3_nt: TGTGCCAGCAGTTTCTTCGGGGAGGAAGGGAAACTGTTTTTT; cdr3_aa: CASSFFGEEGKLFF
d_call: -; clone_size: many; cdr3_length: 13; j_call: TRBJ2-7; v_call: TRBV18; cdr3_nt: TGTGCCAGCTCTCCTGGGTCCGGATCGGAGCAGTACTTC; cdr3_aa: CASSPGSGSEQYF
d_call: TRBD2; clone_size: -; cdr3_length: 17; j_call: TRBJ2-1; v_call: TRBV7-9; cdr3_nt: TGTGCCAGCAGCCCTCCGACTAGCGGGAGGGCCGGAGTTGAGCAGTTCTTC; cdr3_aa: CASSPPTSGRAGVEQFF
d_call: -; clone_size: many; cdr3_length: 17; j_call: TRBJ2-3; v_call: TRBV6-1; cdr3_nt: TGTGCCAGCAGTGAAAGTTGGGGCGGGTTTGCCACAGATACGCAGTATTTT; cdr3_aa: CASSESWGGFATDTQYF
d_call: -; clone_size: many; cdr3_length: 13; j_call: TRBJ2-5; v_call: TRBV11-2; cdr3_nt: TGTGCCAGCAGCTTCACTAGCTACGAGACCCAGTACTTC; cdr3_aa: CASSFTSYETQYF
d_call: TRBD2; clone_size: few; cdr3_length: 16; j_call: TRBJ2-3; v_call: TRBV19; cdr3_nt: TGTGCCAGTACCCTAGGGACTAGCGGGAGGACAGATACGCAGTATTTT; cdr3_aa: CASTLGTSGRTDTQYF
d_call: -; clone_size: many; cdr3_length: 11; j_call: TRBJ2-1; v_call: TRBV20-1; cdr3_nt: TGCAGTGCGGGGGTCGAAGTGGAGCAGTTCTTC; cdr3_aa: CSAGVEVEQFF
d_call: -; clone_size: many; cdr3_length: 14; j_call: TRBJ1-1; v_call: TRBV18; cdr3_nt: TGTGCCAGCTCACCAGACAGGACGAACACTGAAGCTTTCTTT; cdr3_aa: CASSPDRTNTEAFF
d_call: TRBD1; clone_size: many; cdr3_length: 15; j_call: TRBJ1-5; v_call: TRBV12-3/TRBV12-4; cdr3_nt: TGTGCCAGCAGTTCGACGACAGGGGGCAATCAGCCCCAGCATTTT; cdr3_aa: CASSSTTGGNQPQHF
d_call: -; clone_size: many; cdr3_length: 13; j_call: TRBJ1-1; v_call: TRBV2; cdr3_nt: TGTGCCAGCCAAGTCCTGAAGGTTACTGAAGCTTTCTTT; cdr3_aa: CASQVLKVTEAFF
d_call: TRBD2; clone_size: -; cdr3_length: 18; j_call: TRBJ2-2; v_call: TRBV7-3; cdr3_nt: TGTGCCAGCAGCCTCACCGGGACTAGCCGCTCGAACACCGGGGAGCTGTTTTTT; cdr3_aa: CASSLTGTSRSNTGELFF
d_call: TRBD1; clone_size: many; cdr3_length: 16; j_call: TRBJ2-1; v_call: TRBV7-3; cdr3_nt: TGTGCCAGCAGCTTACGGGGGACAGGGATTCTCAATGAGCAGTTCTTC; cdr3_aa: CASSLRGTGILNEQFF
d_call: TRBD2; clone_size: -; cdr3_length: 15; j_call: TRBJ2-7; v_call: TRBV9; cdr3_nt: TGTGCCAGCAGCCCCCGGCTAGCGGATACCTACGAGCAGTACTTC; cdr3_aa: CASSPRLADTYEQYF
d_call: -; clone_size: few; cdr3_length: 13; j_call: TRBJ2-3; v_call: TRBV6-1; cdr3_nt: TGTGCCAGCAGTAAGGATCCTCCGGATACGCAGTATTTT; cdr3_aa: CASSKDPPDTQYF
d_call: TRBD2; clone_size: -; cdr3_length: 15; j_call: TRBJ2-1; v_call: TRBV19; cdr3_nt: TGTGCCAGTAGTATTGCGGAGCGGGAAAGCAATGAGCAGTTCTTC; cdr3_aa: CASSIAERESNEQFF
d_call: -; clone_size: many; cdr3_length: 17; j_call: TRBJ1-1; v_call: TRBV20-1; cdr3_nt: TGCAGTGCTAGAGATCTGGTGAGGGGCACAGGGCTCTCTGAAGCTTTCTTT; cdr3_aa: CSARDLVRGTGLSEAFF
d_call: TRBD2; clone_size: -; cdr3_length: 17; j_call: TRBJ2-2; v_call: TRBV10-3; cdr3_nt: TGTGCCATCAGTGATCCAGCAGGTCAGCGGGAGACCGGGGAGCTGTTTTTT; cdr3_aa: CAISDPAGQRETGELFF
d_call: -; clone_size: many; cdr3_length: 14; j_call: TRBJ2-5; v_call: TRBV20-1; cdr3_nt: TGCAGTGCTAGAGATGGAACTGAGGGTGAGACCCAGTACTTC; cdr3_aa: CSARDGTEGETQYF
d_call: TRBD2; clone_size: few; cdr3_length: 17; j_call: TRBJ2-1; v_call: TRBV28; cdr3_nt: TGTGCCAGCAGCTCTCCCGTAGCGGGAGTGCACGGCAATGAGCAGTTCTTC; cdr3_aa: CASSSPVAGVHGNEQFF
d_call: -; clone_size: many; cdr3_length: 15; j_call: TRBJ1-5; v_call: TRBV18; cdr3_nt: TGTGCCAGCTCACCCTACAGAGTCGAAAATCAGCCCCAGCATTTT; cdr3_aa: CASSPYRVENQPQHF
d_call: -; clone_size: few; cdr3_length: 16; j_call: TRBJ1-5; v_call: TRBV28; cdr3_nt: TGTGCCAGCAGTATTTTTTTGGCACAGCTCAATCAGCCCCAGCATTTT; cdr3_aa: CASSIFLAQLNQPQHF
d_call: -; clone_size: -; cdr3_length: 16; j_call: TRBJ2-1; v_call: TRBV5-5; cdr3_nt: TGTGCCAGCAGCTTGTTTCAGGACCCGTTTTACAATGAGCAGTTCTTC; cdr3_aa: CASSLFQDPFYNEQFF
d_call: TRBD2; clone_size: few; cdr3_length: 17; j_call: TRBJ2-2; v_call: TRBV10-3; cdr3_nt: TGTGCCATCAGTACCGGGACTAGCGGGACAAACACCGGGGAGCTGTTTTTT; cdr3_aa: CAISTGTSGTNTGELFF
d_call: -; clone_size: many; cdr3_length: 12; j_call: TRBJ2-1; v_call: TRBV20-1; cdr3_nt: TGCAGTGCTAGTCGGGAGTACAATGAGCAGTTCTTC; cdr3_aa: CSASREYNEQFF
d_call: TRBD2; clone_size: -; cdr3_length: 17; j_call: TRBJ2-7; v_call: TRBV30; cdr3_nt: TGTGCCTGGAGTGGCCGATTATTAGCGGGACTACGTGACGAGCAGTACTTC; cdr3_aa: CAWSGRLLAGLRDEQYF
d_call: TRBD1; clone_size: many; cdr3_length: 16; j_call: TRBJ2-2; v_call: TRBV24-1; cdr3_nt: TGTGCCACCAGCCACGGAAGACAGGGGAACACCGGGGAGCTGTTTTTT; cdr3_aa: CATSHGRQGNTGELFF
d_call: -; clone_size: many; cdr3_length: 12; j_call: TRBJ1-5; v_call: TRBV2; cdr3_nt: TGTGCCAGCAGTGAAGCATGGGGGGGGAAGCATTTT; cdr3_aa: CASSEAWGGKHF
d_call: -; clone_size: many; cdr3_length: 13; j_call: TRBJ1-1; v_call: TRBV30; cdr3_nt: TGTGCCTGGAGTGTACCCCAATACACTGAAGCTTTCTTT; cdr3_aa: CAWSVPQYTEAFF
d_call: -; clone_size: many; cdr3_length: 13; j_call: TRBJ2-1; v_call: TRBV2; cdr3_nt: TGTGCCAGTCTACTAGGGGGGGACAATGAGCAGTTCTTC; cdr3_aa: CASLLGGDNEQFF
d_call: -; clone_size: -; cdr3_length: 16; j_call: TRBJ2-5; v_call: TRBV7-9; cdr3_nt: TGTGCCAGCAGCCCCTACCTGCCATCACGGTTAGAGACCCAGTACTTC; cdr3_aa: CASSPYLPSRLETQYF
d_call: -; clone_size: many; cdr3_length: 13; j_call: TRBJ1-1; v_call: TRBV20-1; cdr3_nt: TGCAGTGCTCCTCAGGATGGGGTGGATGAAGCTTTCTTT; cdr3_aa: CSAPQDGVDEAFF
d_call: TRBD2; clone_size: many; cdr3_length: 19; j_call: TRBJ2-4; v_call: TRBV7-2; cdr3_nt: TGTGCCAGCAGCTCCCTTAGTGCCATCAGCGGGAGGCTGGGGTACATTCAGTACTTC; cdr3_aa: CASSSLSAISGRLGYIQYF
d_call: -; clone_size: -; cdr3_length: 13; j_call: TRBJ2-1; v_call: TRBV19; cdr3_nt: TGTGCCAGTAGTATTACGTGGGACGATGAGCAGTTCTTC; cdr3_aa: CASSITWDDEQFF
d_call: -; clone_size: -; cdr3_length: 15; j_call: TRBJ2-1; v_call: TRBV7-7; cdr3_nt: TGTGCTAGCAGCTTAACAAGGGTGGGATACAATGAGCAGTTCTTC; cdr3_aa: CASSLTRVGYNEQFF
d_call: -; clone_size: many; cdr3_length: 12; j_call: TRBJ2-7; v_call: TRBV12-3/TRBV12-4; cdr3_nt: TGTGCCAGCAGCTTAGTCCCCTACGAGCAGTACTTC; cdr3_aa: CASSLVPYEQYF
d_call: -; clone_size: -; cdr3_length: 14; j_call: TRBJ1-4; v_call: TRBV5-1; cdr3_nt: TGCGCCAGCAGCGGCGGGGGGTCTTATGAAAAACTGTTTTTT; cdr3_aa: CASSGGGSYEKLFF
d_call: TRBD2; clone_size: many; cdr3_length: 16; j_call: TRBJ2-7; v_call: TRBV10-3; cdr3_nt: TGTGCCATCAGTGAGTCGGGGCGGGAGACGTCCTACGAGCAGTACTTC; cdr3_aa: CAISESGRETSYEQYF
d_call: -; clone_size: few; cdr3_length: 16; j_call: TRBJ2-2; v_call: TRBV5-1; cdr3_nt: TGCGCCAGCAGCTTGGTTTCAGTCGGGAACACCGGGGAGCTGTTTTTT; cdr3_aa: CASSLVSVGNTGELFF
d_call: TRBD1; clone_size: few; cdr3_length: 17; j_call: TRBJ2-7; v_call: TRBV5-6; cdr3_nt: TGTGCCAGCAGCTTGGTTTCCGGGACAGGGGGCTCCTACGAGCAGTACTTC; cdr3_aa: CASSLVSGTGGSYEQYF
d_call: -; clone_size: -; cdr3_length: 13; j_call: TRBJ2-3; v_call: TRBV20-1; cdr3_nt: TGCAGTGTTGGAGGGAGTGCACCAGATACGCAGTATTTT; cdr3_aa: CSVGGSAPDTQYF
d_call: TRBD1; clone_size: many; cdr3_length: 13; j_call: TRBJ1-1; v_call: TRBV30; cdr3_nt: TGTGCCTGGATACAGGGGGCAAGGACTGAAGCTTTCTTT; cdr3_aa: CAWIQGARTEAFF
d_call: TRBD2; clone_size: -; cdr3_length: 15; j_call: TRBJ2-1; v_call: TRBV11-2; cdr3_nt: TGTGCCAGCAGCATAGCGGGAGGTTGGGAAAATGAGCAGTTCTTC; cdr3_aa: CASSIAGGWENEQFF
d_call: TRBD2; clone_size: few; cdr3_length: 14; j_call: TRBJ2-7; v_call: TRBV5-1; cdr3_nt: TGCGCCAGCAGCGCACCGGGACTATCCGACGAGCAGTACTTC; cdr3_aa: CASSAPGLSDEQYF